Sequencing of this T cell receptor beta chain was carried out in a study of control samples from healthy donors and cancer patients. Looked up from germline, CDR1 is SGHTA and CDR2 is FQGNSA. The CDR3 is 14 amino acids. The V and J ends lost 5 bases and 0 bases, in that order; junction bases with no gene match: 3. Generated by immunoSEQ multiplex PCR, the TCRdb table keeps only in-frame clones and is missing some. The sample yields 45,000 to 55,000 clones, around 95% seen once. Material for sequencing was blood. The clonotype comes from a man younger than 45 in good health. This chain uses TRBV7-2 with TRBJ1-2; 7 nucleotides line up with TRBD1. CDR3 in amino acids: CASSRDSANYGYTF. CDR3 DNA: TGTGCCAGCAGCCGGGACAGCGCTAACTATGGCTACACCTTC. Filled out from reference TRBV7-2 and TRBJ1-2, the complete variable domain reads GAGVSQSPSNKVTEKGKDVELRCDPISGHTALYWYRQSLGQGLEFLIYFQGNSAPDKSGLPSDRFSAERTGGSVSTLTIQRTQQEDSAVYLCASSRDSANYGYTFGSGTRLTVV.